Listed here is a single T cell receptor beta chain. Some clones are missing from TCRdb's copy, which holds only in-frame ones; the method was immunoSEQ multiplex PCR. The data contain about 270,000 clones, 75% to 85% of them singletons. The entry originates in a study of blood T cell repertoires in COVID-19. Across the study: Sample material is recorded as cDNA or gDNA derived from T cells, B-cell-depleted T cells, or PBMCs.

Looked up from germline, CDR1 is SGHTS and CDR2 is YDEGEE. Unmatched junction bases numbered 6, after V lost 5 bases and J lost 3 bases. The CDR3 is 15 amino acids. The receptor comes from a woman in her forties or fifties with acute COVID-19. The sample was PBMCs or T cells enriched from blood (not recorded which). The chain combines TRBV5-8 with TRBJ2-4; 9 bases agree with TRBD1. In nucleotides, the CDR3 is TGTGCCAGCAGTCGGGGGACAGGGAACAAAAACATTCAGTACTTC. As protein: CASSRGTGNKNIQYF.